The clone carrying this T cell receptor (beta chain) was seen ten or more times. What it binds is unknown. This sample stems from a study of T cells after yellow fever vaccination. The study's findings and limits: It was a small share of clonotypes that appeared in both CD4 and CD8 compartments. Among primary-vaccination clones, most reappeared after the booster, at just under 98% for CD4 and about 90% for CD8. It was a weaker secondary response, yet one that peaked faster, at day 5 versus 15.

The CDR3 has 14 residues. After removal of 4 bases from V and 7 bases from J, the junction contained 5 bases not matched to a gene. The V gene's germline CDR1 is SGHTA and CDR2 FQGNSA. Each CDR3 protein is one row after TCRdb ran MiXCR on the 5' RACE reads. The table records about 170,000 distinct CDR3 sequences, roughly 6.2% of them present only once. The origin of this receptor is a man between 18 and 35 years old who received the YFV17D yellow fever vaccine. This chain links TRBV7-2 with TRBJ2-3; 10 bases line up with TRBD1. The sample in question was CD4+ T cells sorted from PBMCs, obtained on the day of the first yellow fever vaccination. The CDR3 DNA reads TGTGCCAGCAGCTCGGACAGGGGGGTGAATACGCAGTATTTT. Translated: CASSSDRGVNTQYF.